The 15 T cell receptor beta chains given below trace back to one sample, sequenced in a study of T cells in tumors after PD-1 blockade. Sequenced by immunoSEQ multiplex PCR; TCRdb stores in-frame clones only, minus some. The table shows some 60,000 clones, with around 80% occurring only once. The input for sequencing was PBMCs, taken before anti-PD-1 treatment. The receptors here all came from a human donor with basal cell carcinoma.

The CDR3 sequence: CASSQFGTVNEQFF. CDR3 DNA: TGTGCCAGCAGCCAATTCGGGACAGTTAATGAGCAGTTCTTC. The chain links TRBV14 to TRBJ2-1, with TRBD1 matching over 7 bases. The CDR3 sequence is 14 residues long. Germline CDR1 is SGHDN and CDR2 is FVKESK. Germline trimming cut 2 bases from V and 7 bases from J; bases unmatched to any gene: 5.

This chain joins TRBV5-1 and TRBJ1-1, with a weak D call TRBD1 (6 bases). CDR3 length: 14 amino acids. Trimming removed 4 bases at V and 2 bases at J, with 12 bases between. In germline, CDR1 is SGHRS, CDR2 YFSETQ. CDR3 amino acids: CASSIGTLNTEAFF. Here the CDR3 DNA reads TGCGCCAGCAGCATCGGGACATTAAACACTGAAGCTTTCTTT.

In this sample, this clone turned up once. The CDR3 reads CASSDAGTAFYTF. The CDR3 DNA follows: TGTGCCAGTAGTGACGCCGGGACAGCCTTCTACACCTTC. This chain uses TRBV19 with TRBJ1-2; TRBD1 agrees at 7 bases. The trim removed 5 bases at V and 10 bases at J, leaving 10 bases unmatched. Germline V lookup: CDR1 LNHDA, CDR2 SQIVND (reference sequence). The CDR3 loop spans 13 amino acids.

The rearrangement joins TRBV18 to TRBJ1-3; 9 positions match TRBD1. The germline V gene has CDR1 KGHSH and CDR2 LQKENI. The CDR3 runs to 16 residues. Germline trimming cut 3 bases from V and 4 bases from J; bases unmatched to any gene: 7. The CDR3 sequence is CASSPDTGGLGNTIYF. CDR3 nucleotides: TGTGCCAGCTCACCTGATACAGGGGGCTTGGGAAACACCATATATTTT. Complete variable domain (other parts from reference TRBV18 and TRBJ1-3): NAGVMQNPRHLVRRRGQEARLRCSPMKGHSHVYWYRQLPEEGLKFMVYLQKENIIDESGMPKERFSAEFPKEGPSILRIQQVVRGDSAAYFCASSPDTGGLGNTIYFGEGSWLTVV.

This clone was observed a handful of times. The CDR3 region has the DNA TGCGCCAGCAGCCCCCCTAATGAAAAACTGTTTTTT. Translation: CASSPPNEKLFF. The J gene is TRBJ1-4, the V gene TRBV5-1; D gene uncertain. CDR1 and CDR2 from the germline V gene are SGHRS and YFSETQ. V was cut by 4 bases and J by 3 bases, with 4 bases left in between. CDR3 length: 12 residues.

This clone was recorded a few times. V and J are TRBV5-4 and TRBJ2-7; 11 bases map to TRBD2. Trimming cost V 4 bases and J 3 bases; bases outside gene matches: 9. CDR1 is SGHNT, CDR2 YYREEE, per germline (reference sequence). There are 16 residues in the CDR3. The CDR3: CASSPSLAGGFYEQYF. CDR3 sequence (DNA): TGTGCCAGCAGCCCCTCGCTAGCGGGGGGATTCTACGAGCAGTACTTC.

This clone showed up just once. The chain combines TRBV5-6 with TRBJ1-5; D remains unclear. The CDR3 extends over 15 amino acids. The V and J ends lost 0 bases and 8 bases respectively, with 15 bases between them. Germline V gene data show CDR1 as SGHDT and CDR2 as YYEEEE. CDR3 DNA sequence: TGTGCCAGCAGCTTGGTGGTCGCAGTCGGGGAGCCCCAGCATTTT. Protein product: CASSLVVAVGEPQHF.

This clone has just one count. The V gene is TRBV6-6, the J gene TRBJ1-4; possible D gene TRBD1, 5 bases. Germline lookup yields CDR1 MNHNY and CDR2 SVGAGI (reference sequence). The CDR3 runs to 15 residues. V was cut by 7 bases and J by 8 bases, with 20 bases left in between. The CDR3 nucleotides are TGTGCCAGCAACGACTTGGACGGGGACGGAGAAAAACTGTTTTTT. As protein: CASNDLDGDGEKLFF.

DNA of the CDR3: TGTGCCAGCAGCGCTGGACCGGCCTACGAGCAGTACTTC. Translating it yields CASSAGPAYEQYF. The chain carries TRBV5-6 and TRBJ2-7; D gene ambiguous. The CDR3 is 13 residues long. Germline values: CDR1 SGHDT, CDR2 YYEEEE. The ends were cut back, 4 bases at V and 2 bases at J, with 10 bases in the middle.

The chain combines TRBV18 with TRBJ1-1, with D perhaps TRBD1 (6 bases). Germline CDR1 KGHSH, CDR2 LQKENI. The V gene lost 6 bases and the J gene lost 1 base, with 15 bases spanning the gap. This CDR3 is 15 amino acids long. CDR3 coding DNA: TGTGCCAGCTCCGACGGGGGACACAGGAACACTGAAGCTTTCTTT. It encodes CASSDGGHRNTEAFF.

This chain links TRBV6-5 with TRBJ2-3; D possibly corresponds to TRBD1 (6 bases). Germline V gives CDR1 MNHEY, CDR2 SVGAGI. The CDR3 length is 14 residues. The V end lost 4 bases, the J end lost 6 bases, and 14 bases lay between the germline ends. The CDR3 sequence is CASSFSRGGDTQYF. The CDR3 DNA is TGTGCCAGCAGTTTTTCCAGGGGCGGGGATACGCAGTATTTT.

The genes are TRBV30 and TRBJ1-1; unclear D gene. This CDR3 comprises 12 residues. Looked up from germline, CDR1 is GTSNPN and CDR2 is SVGIG (reference sequence). Trimming took 1 base from V and 11 from J, leaving 14 bases between them. The CDR3 region has the DNA TGTGCCTGGAGTGGGTCCGGGGATCCGGCTTTCTTT. Translation: CAWSGSGDPAFF.

The chain couples TRBV9 to TRBJ2-7, with unresolved D. CDR1 is SGDLS, CDR2 YYNGEE, per germline. This CDR3 spans 14 amino acids. The ends were cut back, 0 bases at V and 3 bases at J, with 10 bases in the middle. CDR3 sequence (DNA): TGTGCCAGCAGCGTAGGTGGGGAAGGCTACGAGCAGTACTTC. Translation: CASSVGGEGYEQYF. Drawing the rest from reference TRBV9 and TRBJ2-7, the complete variable domain is DSGVTQTPKHLITATGQRVTLRCSPRSGDLSVYWYQQSLDQGLQFLIQYYNGEERAKGNILERFSAQQFPDLHSELNLSSLELGDSALYFCASSVGGEGYEQYFGPGTRLTVT.

This clone was observed a single time. V is TRBV5-6 and J is TRBJ1-6; possibly TRBD1 for D (6 bases). This CDR3 is built from 14 residues. Trimming shortened V by 3 bases and J by 10 bases, and 14 bases separated the two germline ends. Germline values: CDR1 SGHDT, CDR2 YYEEEE. The CDR3: CASSSRTGRSPLHF. The CDR3 DNA reads as TGTGCCAGCAGCTCGAGAACAGGGCGATCACCCCTCCACTTT.

This rearrangement joins TRBV12-5 to TRBJ1-4; 7 nucleotides line up with TRBD1. CDR3 length: 12 amino acids. Germline-derived CDR1 and CDR2 are LGHNT and FRNRAP. V lost 4 bases to trimming and J lost 14 bases; unmatched junction nucleotides: 7. CDR3 nucleotides: TGTGCTAGTGGTTCAAGCGGACAGGTCCTGTTTTTT. Its protein product is CASGSSGQVLFF.